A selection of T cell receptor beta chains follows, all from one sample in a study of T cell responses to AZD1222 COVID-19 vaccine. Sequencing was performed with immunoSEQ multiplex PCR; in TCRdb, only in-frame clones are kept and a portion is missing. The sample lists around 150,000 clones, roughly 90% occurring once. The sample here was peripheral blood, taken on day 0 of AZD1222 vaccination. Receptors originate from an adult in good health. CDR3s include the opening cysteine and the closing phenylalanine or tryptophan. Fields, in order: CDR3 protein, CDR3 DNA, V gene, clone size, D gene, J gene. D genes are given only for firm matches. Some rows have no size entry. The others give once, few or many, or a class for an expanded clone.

CDR3 protein: CASSLVTNTEAFF
CDR3 DNA: TGTGCCAGCAGTTTAGTGACGAACACTGAAGCTTTCTTT
V gene: TRBV28
clone size: .
D gene: .
J gene: TRBJ1-1

CDR3 protein: CASSVRDYTLNTEAFF
CDR3 DNA: TGTGCCAGCAGCGTCAGGGACTACACTTTGAACACTGAAGCTTTCTTT
V gene: TRBV6-2/TRBV6-3
clone size: .
D gene: .
J gene: TRBJ1-1

CDR3 protein: CASSMTAGTEAFF
CDR3 DNA: TGTGCCAGTAGTATGACGGCGGGGACTGAAGCTTTCTTT
V gene: TRBV19
clone size: few
D gene: .
J gene: TRBJ1-1

CDR3 protein: CASSRADTDYGYTF
CDR3 DNA: TGTGCCAGCTCCAGGGCCGATACTGACTATGGCTACACCTTC
V gene: TRBV3-1/TRBV3-2
clone size: .
D gene: .
J gene: TRBJ1-2

CDR3 protein: CATSRDLLGRQPQHF
CDR3 DNA: TGTGCCACCAGCAGAGATCTGTTGGGGAGGCAGCCCCAGCATTTT
V gene: TRBV15
clone size: .
D gene: .
J gene: TRBJ1-5

CDR3 protein: CASNPREGTKLFF
CDR3 DNA: TGTGCCAGCAATCCCAGGGAGGGGACGAAACTGTTTTTT
V gene: TRBV2
clone size: .
D gene: .
J gene: TRBJ1-4

CDR3 protein: CASSQGAGNEQFF
CDR3 DNA: TGCGCCAGCAGCCAAGGGGCAGGCAATGAGCAGTTCTTC
V gene: TRBV4-3
clone size: .
D gene: .
J gene: TRBJ2-1

CDR3 protein: CASREETGPYEQYF
CDR3 DNA: TGCGCCAGCAGAGAGGAGACAGGACCCTACGAGCAGTACTTC
V gene: TRBV5-1
clone size: .
D gene: .
J gene: TRBJ2-7

CDR3 protein: CASSDSEAGWNEQFF
CDR3 DNA: TGTGCCAGCAGTGACTCGGAAGCGGGATGGAATGAGCAGTTCTTC
V gene: TRBV6-4
clone size: .
D gene: TRBD2
J gene: TRBJ2-1

CDR3 protein: CASRIPQGATEAFF
CDR3 DNA: TGTGCCAGCAGGATCCCCCAGGGCGCCACTGAAGCTTTCTTT
V gene: TRBV6-5
clone size: .
D gene: .
J gene: TRBJ1-1

CDR3 protein: CSGLSGMAYNEQFF
CDR3 DNA: TGCAGCGGCCTAAGTGGCATGGCCTACAATGAGCAGTTCTTC
V gene: TRBV29-1
clone size: .
D gene: .
J gene: TRBJ2-1

CDR3 protein: CASSTLGLLSYEQYF
CDR3 DNA: TGTGCCAGCAGTACCCTGGGACTACTATCCTACGAGCAGTACTTC
V gene: TRBV6-2/TRBV6-3
clone size: .
D gene: TRBD2
J gene: TRBJ2-7

CDR3 protein: CASSFIVIGEAFF
CDR3 DNA: TGTGCCAGCAGCTTTATAGTGATAGGTGAAGCTTTCTTT
V gene: TRBV7-2
clone size: .
D gene: .
J gene: TRBJ1-1

CDR3 protein: CASSEPSGGSYEQYF
CDR3 DNA: TGCGCCAGCAGTGAGCCTAGCGGGGGCTCCTACGAGCAGTACTTC
V gene: TRBV10-2
clone size: .
D gene: TRBD2
J gene: TRBJ2-7

CDR3 protein: CAISAGTSGGTDTQYF
CDR3 DNA: TGTGCCATCAGTGCCGGGACTAGCGGGGGCACAGATACGCAGTATTTT
V gene: TRBV10-3
clone size: .
D gene: TRBD2
J gene: TRBJ2-3

CDR3 protein: CASSLGVSNEQFF
CDR3 DNA: TGTGCCAGCAGTTTGGGGGTAAGCAATGAGCAGTTCTTC
V gene: TRBV28
clone size: .
D gene: .
J gene: TRBJ2-1

CDR3 protein: CASSSKSMMDAFNYGYTF
CDR3 DNA: TGTGCCAGCAGCTCCAAATCCATGATGGACGCCTTCAACTATGGCTACACCTTC
V gene: TRBV7-8
clone size: few
D gene: .
J gene: TRBJ1-2

CDR3 protein: CASSYSRGATEAFF
CDR3 DNA: TGTGCCAGCAGTTACTCAAGGGGGGCCACTGAAGCTTTCTTT
V gene: TRBV6-6
clone size: .
D gene: .
J gene: TRBJ1-1

CDR3 protein: CASKGNYGYTF
CDR3 DNA: TGTGCCAGCAAGGGGAACTATGGCTACACCTTC
V gene: TRBV27
clone size: once
D gene: .
J gene: TRBJ1-2

CDR3 protein: CASSQDSNSNYGYTF
CDR3 DNA: TGCGCCAGCAGCCAAGATAGTAACAGTAACTATGGCTACACCTTC
V gene: TRBV4-3
clone size: .
D gene: .
J gene: TRBJ1-2

CDR3 protein: CASSVSSYEQYF
CDR3 DNA: TGTGCCAGCAGTGTAAGCTCCTACGAGCAGTACTTC
V gene: TRBV6-2/TRBV6-3
clone size: .
D gene: .
J gene: TRBJ2-7

CDR3 protein: CASSPTGWGTGELFF
CDR3 DNA: TGTGCCAGCAGTCCGACAGGGTGGGGAACCGGGGAGCTGTTTTTT
V gene: TRBV25-1
clone size: .
D gene: TRBD1
J gene: TRBJ2-2

CDR3 protein: CASSLDSNSPLHF
CDR3 DNA: TGTGCCAGCAGCCTTGACAGCAATTCACCCCTCCACTTT
V gene: TRBV5-4
clone size: .
D gene: .
J gene: TRBJ1-6

CDR3 protein: CASSAPGQGGEKLFF
CDR3 DNA: TGTGCCAGTAGTGCCCCCGGACAGGGTGGGGAAAAACTGTTTTTT
V gene: TRBV19
clone size: .
D gene: TRBD1
J gene: TRBJ1-4

CDR3 protein: CASSLGGTEGDRLFF
CDR3 DNA: TGTGCCAGCAGCTTAGGCGGGACAGAGGGAGACCGTCTGTTTTTT
V gene: TRBV7-2
clone size: .
D gene: TRBD1
J gene: TRBJ1-4

CDR3 protein: CASTEGPIGQPQHF
CDR3 DNA: TGTGCCAGCACCGAGGGCCCTATAGGGCAGCCCCAGCATTTT
V gene: TRBV6-6
clone size: once
D gene: .
J gene: TRBJ1-5

CDR3 protein: CASSQGGTGDNRGYF
CDR3 DNA: TGTGCCAGCAGCCAAGGCGGGACAGGGGATAATCGGGGGTACTTC
V gene: TRBV3-1/TRBV3-2
clone size: .
D gene: TRBD1
J gene: TRBJ2-7

CDR3 protein: CASSPLRDRGYEQYF
CDR3 DNA: TGTGCCAGCAGTCCTCTCCGGGACAGGGGGTACGAGCAGTACTTC
V gene: TRBV27
clone size: .
D gene: TRBD1
J gene: TRBJ2-7

CDR3 protein: CASSIEGGSYNEQFF
CDR3 DNA: TGTGCCAGTAGTATCGAAGGGGGTTCCTACAATGAGCAGTTCTTC
V gene: TRBV19
clone size: .
D gene: .
J gene: TRBJ2-1

CDR3 protein: CASSLSRDRDTQYF
CDR3 DNA: TGCGCCAGCAGCTTGTCCCGGGACCGAGATACGCAGTATTTT
V gene: TRBV5-1
clone size: .
D gene: .
J gene: TRBJ2-3

CDR3 protein: CASSVYTGGNTEAFF
CDR3 DNA: TGTGCCAGCAGCGTCTACACAGGGGGAAACACTGAAGCTTTCTTT
V gene: TRBV7-8
clone size: .
D gene: TRBD1
J gene: TRBJ1-1

CDR3 protein: CASSESRDRVEDSPLHF
CDR3 DNA: TGTGCCAGCAGTGAGAGTCGCGACAGGGTTGAAGATTCACCCCTCCACTTT
V gene: TRBV2
clone size: .
D gene: TRBD1
J gene: TRBJ1-6

CDR3 protein: CASSSGQAGYTEAFF
CDR3 DNA: TGTGCCAGCAGTTCCGGACAGGCGGGGTACACTGAAGCTTTCTTT
V gene: TRBV27
clone size: .
D gene: TRBD1
J gene: TRBJ1-1

CDR3 protein: CASSDRQYQPQHF
CDR3 DNA: TGTGCCAGCAGTGATCGACAGTATCAGCCCCAGCATTTT
V gene: TRBV6-1
clone size: .
D gene: .
J gene: TRBJ1-5

CDR3 protein: CASSLGLLGELFF
CDR3 DNA: TGTGCCAGCAGTTTAGGTTTACTGGGGGAGCTGTTTTTT
V gene: TRBV28
clone size: .
D gene: .
J gene: TRBJ2-2

CDR3 protein: CASKEDHSYNEQFF
CDR3 DNA: TGTGCCAGTAAGGAGGACCACTCCTACAATGAGCAGTTCTTC
V gene: TRBV2
clone size: once
D gene: .
J gene: TRBJ2-1

CDR3 protein: CAWSRQLSTEAFF
CDR3 DNA: TGTGCCTGGAGTCGGCAGCTTTCCACTGAAGCTTTCTTT
V gene: TRBV30
clone size: .
D gene: .
J gene: TRBJ1-1

CDR3 protein: CASSGQQYEQYF
CDR3 DNA: TGTGCCAGCAGTGGACAGCAGTACGAGCAGTACTTC
V gene: TRBV2
clone size: .
D gene: .
J gene: TRBJ2-7

CDR3 protein: CASSLTSRAFF
CDR3 DNA: TGTGCCAGCAGCTTGACCTCGCGAGCTTTCTTT
V gene: TRBV7-2
clone size: .
D gene: .
J gene: TRBJ1-1

CDR3 protein: CASSDSSNQPQHF
CDR3 DNA: TGTGCCAGCAGTGACTCGAGCAATCAGCCCCAGCATTTT
V gene: TRBV6-4
clone size: .
D gene: .
J gene: TRBJ1-5

CDR3 protein: CAISTGGSNQPQHF
CDR3 DNA: TGTGCCATCAGTACCGGAGGCAGCAATCAGCCCCAGCATTTT
V gene: TRBV10-3
clone size: .
D gene: .
J gene: TRBJ1-5

CDR3 protein: CASSTDRGRRETQYF
CDR3 DNA: TGTGCCAGCTCTACCGACAGGGGGCGTCGCGAGACCCAGTACTTC
V gene: TRBV18
clone size: .
D gene: TRBD1
J gene: TRBJ2-5

CDR3 protein: CASSTQGRDTEAFF
CDR3 DNA: TGTGCCAGCAGCACTCAGGGACGGGACACTGAAGCTTTCTTT
V gene: TRBV3-1/TRBV3-2
clone size: many
D gene: .
J gene: TRBJ1-1

CDR3 protein: CASTGRGNTIYF
CDR3 DNA: TGTGCCAGCACGGGAAGGGGAAACACCATATATTTT
V gene: TRBV12-3/TRBV12-4
clone size: .
D gene: .
J gene: TRBJ1-3

CDR3 protein: CASSFVTGGVQYF
CDR3 DNA: TGTGCCAGCAGTTTCGTCACGGGAGGTGTGCAGTATTTT
V gene: TRBV27
clone size: .
D gene: TRBD2
J gene: TRBJ2-3

CDR3 protein: CASSDLFYEQYF
CDR3 DNA: TGTGCCAGCAGTGACTTGTTCTACGAGCAGTACTTC
V gene: TRBV2
clone size: .
D gene: .
J gene: TRBJ2-7

CDR3 protein: CASSRTGVYEQYF
CDR3 DNA: TGTGCCAGCAGCCGGACAGGGGTCTACGAGCAGTACTTC
V gene: TRBV14
clone size: .
D gene: TRBD1
J gene: TRBJ2-7

CDR3 protein: CASSAGTANTEAFF
CDR3 DNA: TGTGCCAGTTCTGCCGGGACGGCGAACACTGAAGCTTTCTTT
V gene: TRBV19
clone size: .
D gene: .
J gene: TRBJ1-1

CDR3 protein: CAIGLFGREKLFF
CDR3 DNA: TGTGCCATCGGGTTGTTTGGGCGGGAAAAACTGTTTTTT
V gene: TRBV28
clone size: .
D gene: .
J gene: TRBJ1-4

CDR3 protein: CASSFLDRSTDTQYF
CDR3 DNA: TGTGCCAGCAGCTTCTTGGACCGAAGCACAGATACGCAGTATTTT
V gene: TRBV5-6
clone size: .
D gene: .
J gene: TRBJ2-3

CDR3 protein: CASSEGINQPQHF
CDR3 DNA: TGTGCCAGCAGTGAGGGGATCAATCAGCCCCAGCATTTT
V gene: TRBV6-4
clone size: .
D gene: .
J gene: TRBJ1-5

CDR3 protein: CASSFNPVGLNTEAFF
CDR3 DNA: TGCGCCAGCAGCTTCAACCCTGTAGGGTTGAACACTGAAGCTTTCTTT
V gene: TRBV5-1
clone size: .
D gene: .
J gene: TRBJ1-1

CDR3 protein: CASRTGGGNEQFF
CDR3 DNA: TGTGCCAGTAGGACAGGGGGGGGCAATGAGCAGTTCTTC
V gene: TRBV19
clone size: .
D gene: TRBD1
J gene: TRBJ2-1